This TCR beta chain stems from a study of shared clonotypes between healthy human individuals. Produced via immunoSEQ multiplex PCR; TCRdb's table is partial and in-frame only. The sample contains hundreds of thousands of clones, around 79% of which appear only once. Trimming at V came to 3 bases and at J to 4 bases, leaving 6 bases not matched to a gene. The CDR3 runs 15 residues. Germline assignment: CDR1 MDHEN and CDR2 SYDVKM. Extraction of genomic DNA in unsorted samples used 86 million or so PBMCs. The V gene is TRBV28, the J gene TRBJ2-1; 7 bases map to TRBD2. The sample was PBMCs. This TCR derives from a woman aged 40 to 50 in good health. Some clones in this sample may be carry-over from other donors' samples. The CDR3 loop reads CASSFRASGYNEQFF. CDR3 coding DNA: TGTGCCAGCAGTTTTAGGGCTAGCGGATACAATGAGCAGTTCTTC.